Described below is a single T cell receptor beta chain sequence and its context. Its antigen is not identified. Trimming removed 4 bases at V and 3 bases at J, with 18 bases between. From germline, CDR1 is SGHRS and CDR2 YFSETQ. CDR3 length: 16 amino acids. TCRdb's copy holds only in-frame clones and misses some; the assay was immunoSEQ multiplex PCR. The sample contains 140,000 or so clones, 80% to 90% of which appear only once. This record comes from a study of T cell responses to AZD1222 COVID-19 vaccine. The study's findings and limits: Reportedly, nearly half the spike-specific TCRs target unmutated variant regions. The study found vaccine-associated CD4 TCRs spanning spike, dominant at 160-218 and 743-854. Only six AZD1222 recipients tested seropositive at baseline.

The material was peripheral blood, obtained on day 0 of AZD1222 vaccination. The clonotype originates from an adult in good health. This chain joins TRBV5-1 and TRBJ2-3, with D perhaps TRBD2 (6 bases). The CDR3, as DNA: TGCGCCAGCAGCGTTCCCGGGACTGCGTTTACAGATACGCAGTATTTT. Translation gives CASSVPGTAFTDTQYF.